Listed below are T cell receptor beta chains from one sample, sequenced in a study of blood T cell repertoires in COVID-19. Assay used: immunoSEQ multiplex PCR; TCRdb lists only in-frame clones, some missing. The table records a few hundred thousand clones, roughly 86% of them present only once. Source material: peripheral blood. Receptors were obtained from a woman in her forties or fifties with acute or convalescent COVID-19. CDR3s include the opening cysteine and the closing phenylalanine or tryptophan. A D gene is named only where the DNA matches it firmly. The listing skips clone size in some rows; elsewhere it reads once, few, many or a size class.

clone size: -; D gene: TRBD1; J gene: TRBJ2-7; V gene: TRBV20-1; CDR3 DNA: TGCAGTGCGGGACAGGGAGACGAGCAGTACTTC; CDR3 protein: CSAGQGDEQYF
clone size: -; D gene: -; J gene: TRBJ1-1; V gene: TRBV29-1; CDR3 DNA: TGCAGCGTTGCGTCGGGGGACACTGAAGCTTTCTTT; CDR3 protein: CSVASGDTEAFF
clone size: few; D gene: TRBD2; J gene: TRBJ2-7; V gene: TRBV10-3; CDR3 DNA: TGTGCCATCAGTGGGTCGGGGGGGAGCTCCTACGAGCAGTACTTC; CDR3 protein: CAISGSGGSSYEQYF
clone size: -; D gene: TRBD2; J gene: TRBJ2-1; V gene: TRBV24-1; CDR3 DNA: TGTGCCACCAGTCGGACGACTAGCGGGAGCCTACTACTCGATGAGCAGTTCTTC; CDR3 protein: CATSRTTSGSLLLDEQFF
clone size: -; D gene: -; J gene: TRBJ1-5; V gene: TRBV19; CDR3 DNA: TGTGCCAGTAGTATAGATCATAGCAATCAGCCCCAGCATTTT; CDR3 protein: CASSIDHSNQPQHF
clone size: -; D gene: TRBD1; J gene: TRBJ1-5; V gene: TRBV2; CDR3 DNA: TGTGCCAGCAGTCACTTAGGGACAGGGGAGGGGGATCAGCCCCAGCATTTT; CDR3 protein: CASSHLGTGEGDQPQHF
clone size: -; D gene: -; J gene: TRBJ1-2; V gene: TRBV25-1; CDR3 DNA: TGTGCCAGCAGTGAATCAGGGTACTATGGCTACACCTTC; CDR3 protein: CASSESGYYGYTF
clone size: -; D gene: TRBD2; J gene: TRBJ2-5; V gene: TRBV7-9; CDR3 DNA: TGTGCCAGCAGCTATCAAGCGGGAGGAACCCAGTACTTC; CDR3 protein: CASSYQAGGTQYF
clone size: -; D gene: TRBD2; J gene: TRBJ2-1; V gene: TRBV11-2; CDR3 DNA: TGTGCCAGCAGCTCCCTTCGCGGCGGGAGATCCACCAATGAGCAGTTCTTC; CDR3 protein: CASSSLRGGRSTNEQFF
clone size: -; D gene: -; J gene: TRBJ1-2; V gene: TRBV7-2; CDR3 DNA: TGTGCCAGCAGCTTAGCTCGGCAGGGCGACTATGGCTACACCTTC; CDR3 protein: CASSLARQGDYGYTF
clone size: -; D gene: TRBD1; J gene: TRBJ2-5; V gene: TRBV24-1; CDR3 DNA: TGTGCCACCAGTGATTACGGACAGGGGGCGGGGGAGACCCAGTACTTC; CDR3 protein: CATSDYGQGAGETQYF
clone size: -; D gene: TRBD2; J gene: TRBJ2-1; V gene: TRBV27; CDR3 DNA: TGTGCCAGCAGTCCGTTGACTAGCGGGAGTGGCGAGCAGTTCTTC; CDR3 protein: CASSPLTSGSGEQFF
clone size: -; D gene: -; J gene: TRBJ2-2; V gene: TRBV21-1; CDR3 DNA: TGTGCCAGCACCTCAACGGGACAGAGCACCGGGGAGCTGTTTTTT; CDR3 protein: CASTSTGQSTGELFF
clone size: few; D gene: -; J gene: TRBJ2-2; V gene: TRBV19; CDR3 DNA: TGTGCCAGTAGTAGACAGACCGGGGAGCTGTTTTTT; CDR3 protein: CASSRQTGELFF
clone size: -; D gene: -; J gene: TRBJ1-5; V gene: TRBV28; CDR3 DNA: TGTGCCAGCAGTTACGGGCGGGGCAATCAGCCCCAGCATTTT; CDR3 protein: CASSYGRGNQPQHF
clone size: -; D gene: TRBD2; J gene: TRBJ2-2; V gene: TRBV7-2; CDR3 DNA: TGTGCCAGCAGCCCAACTAGCGGAGGTCCCCAAAACACCGGGGAGCTGTTTTTT; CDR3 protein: CASSPTSGGPQNTGELFF
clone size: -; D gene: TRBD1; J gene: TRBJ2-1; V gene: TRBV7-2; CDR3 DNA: TGTGCCAGCAGCTTTAGACGGACAGGGATTGATGAGCAGTTCTTC; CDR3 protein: CASSFRRTGIDEQFF
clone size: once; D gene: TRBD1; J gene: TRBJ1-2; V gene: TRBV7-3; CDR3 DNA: TGTGCCAGCAGCTCTCGCCCTAAGGGGGCCATATCGGGTGGCTACACCTTC; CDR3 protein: CASSSRPKGAISGGYTF
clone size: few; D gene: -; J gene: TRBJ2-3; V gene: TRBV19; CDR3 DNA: TGTGCCAGTAGTGTTCAAAGCACAGATACGCAGTATTTT; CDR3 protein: CASSVQSTDTQYF
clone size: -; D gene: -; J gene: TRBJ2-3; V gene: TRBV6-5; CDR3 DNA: TGTGCCTCAACTAGCCAGTCTAGCACAGATACGCAGTATTTT; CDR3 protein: CASTSQSSTDTQYF
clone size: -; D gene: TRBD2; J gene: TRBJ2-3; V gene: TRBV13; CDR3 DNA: TGTGCCAGCAGCCCAAGACTAGCAACAGATACGCAGTATTTT; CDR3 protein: CASSPRLATDTQYF
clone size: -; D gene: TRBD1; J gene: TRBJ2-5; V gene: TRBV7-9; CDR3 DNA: TGTGCCAGCAGCCCGACAGGGATCGAGACCCAGTACTTC; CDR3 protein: CASSPTGIETQYF
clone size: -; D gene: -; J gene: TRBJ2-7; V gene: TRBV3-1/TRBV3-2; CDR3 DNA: TGTGCCAGCAGCCAAACAGGGCTCGAGCAGTACTTC; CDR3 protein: CASSQTGLEQYF
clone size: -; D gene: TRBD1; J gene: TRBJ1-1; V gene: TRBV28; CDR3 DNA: TGTGCCAGCAGTTTACCCTCAGGGGGTAAGAACACTGAAGCTTTCTTT; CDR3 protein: CASSLPSGGKNTEAFF
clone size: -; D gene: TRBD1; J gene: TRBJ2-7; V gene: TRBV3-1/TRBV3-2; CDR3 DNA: TGTGCCAGCAGCGCGTTACCGGGACAGGGGGCTTTATACTCCTACGAGCAGTACTTC; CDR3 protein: CASSALPGQGALYSYEQYF
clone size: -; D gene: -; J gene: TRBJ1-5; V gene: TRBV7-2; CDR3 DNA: TGTGCCAGCAGCTTATCTAGGATCGGACAGCCCCAGCATTTT; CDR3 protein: CASSLSRIGQPQHF
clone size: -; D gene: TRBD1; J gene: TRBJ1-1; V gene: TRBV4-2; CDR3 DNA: TGTGCCAGCAGCCAACCCCGGGACAGGGGGAACACTGAAGCTTTCTTT; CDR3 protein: CASSQPRDRGNTEAFF
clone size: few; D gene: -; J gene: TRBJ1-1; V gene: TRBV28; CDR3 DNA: TGTGCCAGCAGCACTTACACTGAAGCTTTCTTT; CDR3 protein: CASSTYTEAFF
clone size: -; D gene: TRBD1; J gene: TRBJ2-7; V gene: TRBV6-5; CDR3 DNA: TGTGCCTCCGGACAGGTCTACGAGCAGTACTTC; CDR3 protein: CASGQVYEQYF
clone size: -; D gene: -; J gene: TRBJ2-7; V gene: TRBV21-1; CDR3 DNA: TGTGCCAGCAGAAGGTCCGGACTAGCGGGAGGTGAGCAGTACTTC; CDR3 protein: CASRRSGLAGGEQYF
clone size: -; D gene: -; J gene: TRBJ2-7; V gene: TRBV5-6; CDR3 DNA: TGTGCCAGCAGCTTCCTAGCTGAGGTCGTCTACGAGCAGTACTTC; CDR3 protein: CASSFLAEVVYEQYF
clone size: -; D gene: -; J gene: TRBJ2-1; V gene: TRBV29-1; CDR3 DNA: TGCAGCGTCTGTATCGGGAACGGCAATGAGCAGTTCTTC; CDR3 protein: CSVCIGNGNEQFF
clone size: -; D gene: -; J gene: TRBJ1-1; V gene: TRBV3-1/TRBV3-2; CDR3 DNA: TGTGCCAGCAGCCAGGGGACAAGGAACACTGAAGCTTTCTTT; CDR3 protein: CASSQGTRNTEAFF
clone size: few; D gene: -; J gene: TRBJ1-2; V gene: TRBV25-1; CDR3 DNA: TGTGCCAGCAGTGAATATGTGGCAGGGGCGACCTATGGCTACACCTTC; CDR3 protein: CASSEYVAGATYGYTF
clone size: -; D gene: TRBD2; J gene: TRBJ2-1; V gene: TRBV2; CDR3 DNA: TGTGCCAGCAGTGATTCGGGGGGTACCTACAATGAGCAGTTCTTC; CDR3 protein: CASSDSGGTYNEQFF
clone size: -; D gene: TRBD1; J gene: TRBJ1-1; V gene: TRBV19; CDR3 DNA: TGTGCCAGTAATGACAGGGGAAGGAGGACTGAAGCTTTCTTT; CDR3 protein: CASNDRGRRTEAFF
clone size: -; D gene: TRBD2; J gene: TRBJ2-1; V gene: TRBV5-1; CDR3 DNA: TGCGCCAGCAGCGAGACTAGCGGGAGTCACAATGAGCAGTTCTTC; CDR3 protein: CASSETSGSHNEQFF
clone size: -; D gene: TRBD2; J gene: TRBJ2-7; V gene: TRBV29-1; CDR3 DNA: TGCAGCGTCAAGGATGGTCGGGTTAGCGGGAGCGAGCAGTACTTC; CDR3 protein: CSVKDGRVSGSEQYF
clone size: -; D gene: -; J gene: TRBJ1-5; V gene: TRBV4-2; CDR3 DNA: TGTGCCAGCAGCCAAGGTCCTGGAGAGAGTCAGCCCCAGCATTTT; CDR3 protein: CASSQGPGESQPQHF
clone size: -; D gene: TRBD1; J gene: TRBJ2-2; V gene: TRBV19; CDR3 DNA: TGTGCCAGTAGTCGGGACAGGGCTACCGGGGAGCTGTTTTTT; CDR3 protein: CASSRDRATGELFF
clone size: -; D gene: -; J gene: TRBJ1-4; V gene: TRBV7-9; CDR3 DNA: TGTGCCAGCAGCTACAGCTGGAGGAATGAAAAACTGTTTTTT; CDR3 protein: CASSYSWRNEKLFF
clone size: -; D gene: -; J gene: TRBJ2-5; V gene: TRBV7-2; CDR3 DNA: TGTGCCAGCAGCTTAGGGTTTAGCGGCACGGAGACCCAGTACTTC; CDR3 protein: CASSLGFSGTETQYF
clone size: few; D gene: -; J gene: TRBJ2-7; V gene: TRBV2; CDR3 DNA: TGTGCCAGCAGTGGACAAGGAGGCCTCGAGCAGTACTTC; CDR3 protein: CASSGQGGLEQYF
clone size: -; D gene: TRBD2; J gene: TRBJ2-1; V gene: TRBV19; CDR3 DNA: TGTGCCAGTAGTCCTGTAGCGGGAGTACTCGATGAGCAGTTCTTC; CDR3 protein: CASSPVAGVLDEQFF
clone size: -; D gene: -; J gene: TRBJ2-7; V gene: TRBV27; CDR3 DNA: TGTGCCAGCAGTTCGGGGGAGCCTTTCTACGAGCAGTACTTC; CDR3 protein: CASSSGEPFYEQYF
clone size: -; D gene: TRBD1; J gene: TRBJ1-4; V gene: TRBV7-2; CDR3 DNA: TGTGCCAGCAGCTCACAGGGGGGGATTAATGAAAAACTGTTTTTT; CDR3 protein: CASSSQGGINEKLFF